This record covers a single T cell receptor (beta chain). The sample comes from a study of blood T cell repertoires in COVID-19. Background on the study: Nucleic acid was either cDNA or gDNA, and it came from T cells, B-cell-depleted T cells, or PBMCs.

TCRdb's copy holds only in-frame clones and misses some; the assay was immunoSEQ multiplex PCR. Of around 400,000 clones listed, roughly 90% are singletons. Ages ranged from roughly 18 to 100 years, with residence in some 25 US areas. CDR1 is SGHKS, CDR2 YYEKEE, per germline (reference sequence). V lost 4 bases to trimming and J lost 4 bases, with 18 bases between them. This CDR3 contains 15 residues. The sequenced sample was PBMCs or T cells enriched from blood (not recorded which). This sequence was found in a woman between 40 and 55 years old who had been exposed to COVID-19. The chain combines TRBV5-5 with TRBJ2-7, with D unresolved. As DNA, the CDR3 is TGTGCCAGCAGCCCGTCCCGCTTGAGCTCTTACGAGCAGTACTTC. It encodes CASSPSRLSSYEQYF.